The text below deals with one TCR beta chain. The antigen remains unidentified. These data come from a study of vaccination and CD4 T cells after COVID-19. V lost 0 bases, J lost 8 bases, and 13 bases lay in between. Per germline, CDR1 WSHSY and CDR2 SAAADI. The length of the CDR3 is 14 residues. Sequenced with the Oncomine TCR Beta short-read assay was DNA taken from cultured CD4+ T cells. In TCRdb, the PCR reads were re-called with MiXCR into one record per CDR3 protein. Of around 20,000 distinct CDR3 sequences in the sample, over 55% were seen once. Treatment indicated: roughly 10-day PBMC culture with coronavirus spike peptide pools or control peptides (ViraFEST assay).

The rearrangement joins TRBV10-2 to TRBJ1-2, with D uncertain. The material was CD4+ T cells from blood, cultured in vitro, obtained after SARS-CoV-2 vaccination. This TCR derives from a human donor who had recovered from COVID-19. The CDR3 sequence: CASSESFGGYGYTF. CDR3 DNA sequence: TGCGCCAGCAGTGAGTCGTTTGGAGGTTACGGCTACACCTTC.